Listed here is a single T cell receptor beta chain. Germline lookup yields CDR1 SGHTA and CDR2 FQGNSA. V lost 2 bases and J lost 5, with 9 bases in between. This CDR3 is 14 amino acids long. CD45RO negativity and positive selection for CCR7 defined naive CD8 cells, a population that excluded terminally differentiated effector memory CD45RA+ cells. This sample stems from a study of shared clonotypes between healthy human individuals. Sorted subsets were amplified in replicate PCRs using about 210 ng DNA, around 30,000 T cell genomes. TCRdb keeps only in-frame clones here, not all; method: immunoSEQ multiplex PCR. Here the sample spans about 2.2 million clones, over 85% being singletons.

This receptor was taken from a man aged 18-30 years in good health. Some clones in this sample may be carry-over from other donors' samples. The chain recombines TRBV7-2 with TRBJ2-2; D assignment may be TRBD1 or TRBD2 (5 bases each). Sequencing input: naive CD8+ T cells from PBMCs. Written as DNA, the CDR3 is TGTGCCAGCAGCTTAATTGGGGGAACCGGGGAGCTGTTTTTT. Its translation: CASSLIGGTGELFF.